Listed below are T cell receptor beta chains from one sample, sequenced in a study of T cells in narcolepsy. The assay was immunoSEQ multiplex PCR, and TCRdb's table has in-frame clones only and misses some. Seen here are about 27,000 clones, 75% to 85% observed once, and the top ten hold around 3.3%. The specimen sequenced was CD45RA- memory CD4+ T cells from PBMCs. The origin of the receptors is a human donor with narcolepsy. CDR3s include the opening cysteine and the closing phenylalanine or tryptophan. A D gene is named only where the DNA matches it firmly. Size tells how often a clone was seen (once, few, many) or the class of an expanded clone, and some rows leave it out.

abundance,v_gene,d_gene,j_gene,CDR3aa,CDR3nt
NA,TRBV2,TRBD1,TRBJ1-5,CASTRDRGTVKDQPQHF,TGTGCCAGCACCCGGGACAGGGGAACGGTCAAGGATCAGCCCCAGCATTTT
NA,TRBV11-2,TRBD1,TRBJ1-1,CASSPRTGRTEAFF,TGTGCCAGCAGCCCCCGGACAGGGCGGACTGAAGCTTTCTTT
NA,TRBV18,NA,TRBJ2-3,CASSQDVVETTDTQYF,TGTGCCAGCTCCCAGGATGTTGTGGAAACCACAGATACGCAGTATTTT
few,TRBV29-1,TRBD1,TRBJ1-1,CSVEWRQGATEAFF,TGCAGCGTTGAATGGCGACAGGGGGCGACTGAAGCTTTCTTT
NA,TRBV5-1,TRBD1,TRBJ1-3,CASSSQPTGDGNTIYF,TGCGCCAGCAGCTCACAACCAACAGGGGATGGAAACACCATATATTTT
NA,TRBV7-2,NA,TRBJ1-2,CASSLEGQVYGYTF,TGTGCCAGCAGCTTAGAAGGACAAGTCTATGGCTACACCTTC
NA,TRBV7-2,TRBD2,TRBJ2-2,CASSRRAGGTNTGELFF,TGTGCCAGCAGCCGGCGAGCGGGGGGGACGAACACCGGGGAGCTGTTTTTT
once,TRBV19,NA,TRBJ2-7,CASSIGQSYEQYF,TGTGCCAGTAGTATAGGTCAGTCCTACGAGCAGTACTTC
NA,TRBV7-9,TRBD1,TRBJ2-5,CASRSGTGLEGETQYF,TGTGCCAGCAGGTCCGGGACAGGGCTCGAGGGGGAGACCCAGTACTTC
NA,TRBV19,TRBD2,TRBJ2-7,CASSKTSGRYEQYF,TGTGCCAGTAGTAAGACTAGCGGTCGCTACGAGCAGTACTTC
NA,TRBV27,NA,TRBJ1-6,CASSLDSKSSYNSPLHF,TGTGCCAGCAGTTTAGACTCCAAAAGCTCCTATAATTCACCCCTCCACTTT
few,TRBV7-3,TRBD2,TRBJ2-1,CASSAGGPGNEQFF,TGTGCCAGCAGCGCGGGGGGGCCCGGGAATGAGCAGTTCTTC
NA,TRBV4-3,TRBD1,TRBJ1-2,CASSHDMGQGAYGYTF,TGCGCCAGCAGCCACGACATGGGACAGGGGGCATATGGCTACACCTTC
NA,TRBV19,TRBD1,TRBJ2-7,CASRMSPGTVFEQYF,TGTGCCAGTAGGATGTCCCCCGGGACAGTTTTTGAGCAGTACTTC
few,TRBV29-1,TRBD1,TRBJ1-1,CSGRGQGNTEAFF,TGCAGCGGGAGGGGACAGGGGAACACTGAAGCTTTCTTT
NA,TRBV5-1,TRBD1,TRBJ2-7,CASSSSPGQDSYEQYF,TGCGCCAGCAGCTCGAGCCCGGGACAGGACTCCTACGAGCAGTACTTC
NA,TRBV5-1,TRBD1,TRBJ1-2,CASSTGQGAYGYTF,TGCGCCAGCAGCACGGGACAGGGGGCGTATGGCTACACCTTC
NA,TRBV2,NA,TRBJ2-6,CASRLDSSGANVLTF,TGTGCCAGCAGACTAGACAGCTCTGGGGCCAACGTCCTGACTTTC
NA,TRBV9,TRBD2,TRBJ2-3,CTSRPAGGPSGTQYF,TGTACCAGCAGACCTGCGGGGGGGCCGTCGGGTACGCAGTATTTT
NA,TRBV30,TRBD1,TRBJ1-2,CAWSGKGAHYGYTF,TGTGCCTGGAGTGGAAAGGGGGCTCACTATGGCTACACCTTC
NA,TRBV5-4,TRBD2,TRBJ2-5,CASSPLAGGPGETQYF,TGTGCCAGCAGCCCGCTAGCGGGGGGGCCCGGTGAGACCCAGTACTTC
NA,TRBV19,TRBD2,TRBJ2-4,CASSIVGPGGNIQYF,TGTGCCAGTAGTATAGTGGGTCCGGGAGGGAACATTCAGTACTTC
NA,TRBV19,NA,TRBJ1-3,CASILTGGGSGNTIYF,TGTGCCAGTATTCTGACAGGTGGTGGATCTGGAAACACCATATATTTT
NA,TRBV19,TRBD1,TRBJ1-5,CASSTGRDRVNQPQHF,TGTGCCAGTAGTACGGGACGGGACAGGGTAAATCAGCCCCAGCATTTT
NA,TRBV6-5,NA,TRBJ1-1,CASSSSTEAFF,TGTGCCAGCAGTTCCAGCACTGAAGCTTTCTTT
few,TRBV2,NA,TRBJ2-5,CASSVDSQETQYF,TGTGCCAGCAGTGTGGACAGCCAAGAGACCCAGTACTTC
once,TRBV10-3,TRBD1,TRBJ1-2,CAISDDREYGYTF,TGTGCCATCAGTGACGACAGGGAGTATGGCTACACCTTC
NA,TRBV6-5,TRBD1,TRBJ1-6,CAGKTGDSPLHF,TGTGCCGGAAAGACAGGGGACTCACCCCTCCACTTT
medium-sized,TRBV27,NA,TRBJ2-7,CASSPPGPYEQYF,TGTGCCAGCAGTCCCCCAGGACCCTACGAGCAGTACTTC
NA,TRBV7-2,NA,TRBJ2-5,CASSLLQETQYF,TGTGCCAGCAGCTTACTCCAAGAGACCCAGTACTTC
NA,TRBV6-6,TRBD1,TRBJ2-7,CASTPDRTSYEQYF,TGTGCCAGCACCCCGGACAGGACCTCCTACGAGCAGTACTTC
NA,TRBV11-3,TRBD2,TRBJ2-1,CASSFSGGLYNEQFF,TGTGCCAGCAGCTTCAGCGGGGGGTTATACAATGAGCAGTTCTTC
few,TRBV6-5,NA,TRBJ1-1,CASRRRGATEAFF,TGTGCCAGCAGGCGCCGTGGGGCCACTGAAGCTTTCTTT
NA,TRBV6-5,NA,TRBJ2-7,CASSEAYEQYF,TGTGCCAGCAGTGAAGCATACGAGCAGTACTTC
NA,TRBV7-9,TRBD1,TRBJ2-3,CASSLGQGDTDTQYF,TGTGCCAGCAGCTTAGGACAGGGGGACACAGATACGCAGTATTTT
NA,TRBV20-1,NA,TRBJ2-5,CSASSAETQYF,TGCAGTGCTAGTTCTGCGGAGACCCAGTACTTC
few,TRBV11-2,NA,TRBJ2-2,CASSRRPGNTGNTGELFF,TGTGCCAGCAGCCGAAGACCGGGGAACACTGGGAACACCGGGGAGCTGTTTTTT
NA,TRBV6-1,NA,TRBJ2-7,CASSRGQVRAYEQYF,TGTGCCAGCAGTCGAGGTCAGGTCAGGGCCTACGAGCAGTACTTC
NA,TRBV15,TRBD2,TRBJ2-1,CATSSRTSGGRNEQFF,TGTGCCACCAGCAGTCGGACTAGCGGGGGGCGGAATGAGCAGTTCTTC